The source of this T cell receptor beta chain is a study of T-cell reconstitution after alpha-beta-depleted transplantation in children. Germline CDR1 and CDR2: MDHEN and SYDVKM. V shed 3 bases and J shed 3 bases, with 11 bases lying between them. The CDR3 is 14 amino acids. A library of TCRbeta sequences, prepared with unique molecular identifiers, was generated. TCRdb independently ran MiXCR on the PCR reads; one entry per CDR3 protein. This sample has about 980,000 distinct CDR3 sequences, with 25% to 35% found just once. This clonotype was obtained from a boy less than two years old who had a stem cell transplant for SCID, so the T cells may come from the graft donor. The sample in question was PBMCs, mostly from graft donor cells, obtained 360 days after TCRalphabeta/CD19-depleted stem cell transplant. The rearrangement joins TRBV28 to TRBJ2-5; no definite D call. The CDR3: CASSLRLPEETQYF. CDR3 coding DNA: TGTGCCAGCAGTTTGAGGCTACCCGAAGAGACCCAGTACTTC.